What follows are 18 T cell receptor beta chains derived from one specimen sequenced in a study of blood T cell repertoires in COVID-19 (TCRdb year 2020). Receptor amplification or capture employed the immunoSEQ multiplex PCR assay. TCRdb took this table from immuneACCESS and kept in-frame rearrangements with V and J called. Such tables lack part of the clones; where checked against another copy, unresolved V genes explain under half of the gap, and the rest is unexplained. Within this sample are 170,000 or so clones, with about 87% of them counted one time only. Around 12% of the sample is held by the ten biggest clonotypes. Sequencing used peripheral blood. These receptors all stem from a woman in her sixties or seventies with COVID-19, enrolled during active disease.

The V gene is TRBV11-3, the J gene TRBJ2-3; 12 bases match TRBD2. V lost 5 bases and J lost 14; bases outside the gene matches: 17. The length of the CDR3 is 16 residues. Germline assignment: CDR1 SGHNT and CDR2 YENEEA. CDR3 amino acids: CASSKRLAGVPIRLYF. The CDR3, as DNA: TGTGCCAGCAGCAAGAGACTAGCGGGAGTACCGATTAGGCTGTATTTT.

This chain links TRBV11-3 with TRBJ1-4; the D is unclear. Per germline, CDR1 SGHNT and CDR2 YENEEA. CDR3 size: 14 residues. The V end lost 0 bases, the J end lost 4 bases, and 6 bases lay between the germline ends. The CDR3 loop reads CASSLDFRNEKLFF. The CDR3 coding sequence is TGTGCCAGCAGCTTAGATTTCCGTAATGAAAAACTGTTTTTT.

V is TRBV6-2 or TRBV6-3 and J is TRBJ2-1, with 8 bases lining up with TRBD2. Germline V gives CDR1 MNHEY, CDR2 SVGEGT. The CDR3 covers 14 residues. V shed 4 bases, J shed 8 bases, and the junction held 7 bases outside the gene matches. The CDR3 loop is CASSFQRESDEQFF. In nucleotides, the CDR3 is TGTGCCAGCAGTTTCCAGCGGGAGTCCGATGAGCAGTTCTTC.

V usage is TRBV28 and J usage is TRBJ1-2; 9 bases agree with TRBD1. The CDR3 is made up of 14 amino acids. V was clipped by 2 bases and J by 6 bases; unmatched bases: 4. Germline V lookup: CDR1 MDHEN, CDR2 SYDVKM. The CDR3 protein is CASSLTTGGNGYTF. The CDR3 DNA reads TGTGCCAGCAGTTTAACGACAGGGGGAAATGGCTACACCTTC.

This sequence joins TRBV7-9 and TRBJ1-5; 10 bases map to TRBD1. Unmatched junction bases numbered 9, after V lost 4 bases and J lost 3 bases. The CDR3 is 17 amino acids. Germline V gene sequence: CDR1 SEHNR, CDR2 FQNEAQ (reference sequence). CDR3 protein: CASSSGPGQGHNQPQHF. CDR3 DNA: TGTGCCAGCAGCTCTGGTCCGGGACAGGGGCACAATCAGCCCCAGCATTTT. Looking up the rest from reference TRBV7-9 and TRBJ1-5 gives the full variable domain: DTGVSQNPRHKITKRGQNVTFRCDPISEHNRLYWYRQTLGQGPEFLTYFQNEAQLEKSRLLSDRFSAERPKGSFSTLEIQRTEQGDSAMYLCASSSGPGQGHNQPQHFGDGTRLSIL.

The rearrangement links TRBV19 to TRBJ1-5, with D unclear. Germline loops: CDR1 LNHDA, CDR2 SQIVND (reference sequence). The V end was cut by 4 bases, the J end by 0 bases, with 13 bases between. This CDR3 is built from 16 residues. CDR3 sequence: CASSTQTPYSNQPQHF. As DNA, the CDR3 is TGTGCCAGTAGTACCCAGACACCCTATAGCAATCAGCCCCAGCATTTT.

This clone was found a few times. The gene calls are TRBV28 and TRBJ1-6; no firm D call. The CDR3 covers 11 residues. CDR1 is MDHEN, CDR2 SYDVKM, per germline. Trimming shortened V by 7 bases and J by 11 bases, and 9 bases separated the two germline ends. CDR3 residues: CASMRYTPLHF. The CDR3 nucleotides read TGTGCCAGCATGAGGTATACACCCCTCCACTTT.

The chain combines TRBV24-1 with TRBJ2-3, with TRBD1 matching 8 bases. This CDR3 is 15 amino acids long. Unmatched junction bases numbered 13, after V lost 9 bases and J lost 6 bases. The germline CDR1 and CDR2 sequences are KGHDR and SFDVKD. In DNA, the CDR3 is TGTGCCACCTCTCTCCCGGGACAGGCCTCGGATACGCAGTATTTT. It encodes CATSLPGQASDTQYF.

The gene calls are TRBV25-1 and TRBJ1-1, with TRBD1 identical over 7 bases. The V and J ends lost 6 bases and 4 bases, in that order; junction bases with no gene match: 11. This CDR3 has 15 amino acids. The germline V gene has CDR1 MGHDK and CDR2 SYGVNS. This CDR3 reads CASREDRLLITEAFF. In nucleotides, the CDR3 is TGTGCCAGCAGGGAGGACAGGTTATTGATCACTGAAGCTTTCTTT.

This clone occurred once. V is TRBV6-2 or TRBV6-3 and J is TRBJ1-4; unclear D gene. The CDR3 is 12 residues long. V was shortened by 0 bases and J by 8 bases, with 4 bases between the two germline ends. The germline V gene has CDR1 MNHEY and CDR2 SVGEGT. CDR3 DNA sequence: TGTGCCAGCAGTTACTCTGCGGAAAAACTGTTTTTT. It specifies CASSYSAEKLFF.

The chain recombines TRBV18 with TRBJ1-1, with 10 positions matching TRBD1. Germline CDR1 KGHSH, CDR2 LQKENI. V lost 4 bases, J lost 4 bases, and 6 bases stayed unmatched. The CDR3 runs to 15 residues. The CDR3 coding sequence is TGTGCCAGCTCACAGGGACAGGGGCGGGCCACTGAAGCTTTCTTT. Protein product: CASSQGQGRATEAFF. Combining the CDR3 with reference TRBV18 and TRBJ1-1 gives the whole variable domain NAGVMQNPRHLVRRRGQEARLRCSPMKGHSHVYWYRQLPEEGLKFMVYLQKENIIDESGMPKERFSAEFPKEGPSILRIQQVVRGDSAAYFCASSQGQGRATEAFFGQGTRLTVV.

The chain combines TRBV5-6 with TRBJ1-1, with 7 positions matching TRBD1. Germline loops: CDR1 SGHDT, CDR2 YYEEEE. With 4 bases clipped from V and 3 bases from J, the junction kept 9 bases outside the gene matches. The CDR3 length is 15 residues. The DNA for the CDR3 is TGTGCCAGCAGCAGAATTGACAGGGTGGACACTGAAGCTTTCTTT. This gives the protein CASSRIDRVDTEAFF.

The chain has TRBV2 and TRBJ2-1; TRBD2 agrees at 12 bases. The CDR3 totals 18 residues. The trim removed 10 bases at V and 0 bases at J, leaving 13 bases unmatched. CDR1 is SNHLY and CDR2 is FYNNEI in the germline V gene. The CDR3 DNA reads as TGTGCCACCAAATTTGAATCTAGCGGGAGGGCCTCCTACAATGAGCAGTTCTTC. Its translation is CATKFESSGRASYNEQFF.

The V and J genes are TRBV4-1 and TRBJ2-3; 9 positions match TRBD1. This CDR3 contains 15 residues. V lost 4 bases, J lost 2 bases, and 4 bases stayed unmatched. CDR1 and CDR2 (germline): MGHRA, YSYEKL. The CDR3 nucleotides are TGCGCCAGCAGCCTTAGACAGGGGGACACAGATACGCAGTATTTT. Amino acids: CASSLRQGDTDTQYF.

Comments on this clone: Additional DNA sequences in this sample encode the identical CDR3. This chain joins TRBV18 and TRBJ1-1; D perhaps matches TRBD1 (5 bases). V was shortened by 3 bases and J by 0 bases, with 8 bases between the two germline ends. The CDR3 loop spans 14 amino acids. Germline V gene sequence: CDR1 KGHSH, CDR2 LQKENI. The CDR3 spells CASSPRQMNTEAFF. CDR3 nucleotides: TGTGCCAGCTCACCGCGACAGATGAACACTGAAGCTTTCTTT.

The gene calls are TRBV5-1 and TRBJ1-1, with unresolved D. V dropped 0 bases and J dropped 3 bases, with 9 bases sitting between them. Germline V gene data show CDR1 as SGHRS and CDR2 as YFSETQ. CDR3 size: 14 residues. CDR3 loop: CASSLGQVDTEAFF. As DNA, the CDR3 is TGCGCCAGCAGCTTGGGGCAAGTGGACACTGAAGCTTTCTTT. Full variable domain (remainder filled in from reference TRBV5-1 and TRBJ1-1): KAGVTQTPRYLIKTRGQQVTLSCSPISGHRSVSWYQQTPGQGLQFLFEYFSETQRNKGNFPGRFSGRQFSNSRSEMNVSTLELGDSALYLCASSLGQVDTEAFFGQGTRLTVV.

This sequence joins TRBV11-3 and TRBJ2-5; D is ambiguous. The germline CDR1 and CDR2 sequences are SGHNT and YENEEA. Trimming cost V 6 bases and J 0 bases, with 8 bases left between them. The CDR3 runs 13 residues. Here the CDR3 DNA reads TGTGCCAGCAGGCCAGCGTACCAAGAGACCCAGTACTTC. Amino acid sequence: CASRPAYQETQYF.

Comment on this clone: This sample also contains other DNA sequences that code for the same CDR3. This chain joins TRBV19 and TRBJ1-5, with 8 bases lining up with TRBD1. V trimming: 5 bases; J trimming: 2 bases; junction bases outside the gene matches: 2. Germline CDR1 LNHDA, CDR2 SQIVND (reference sequence). There are 14 residues in the CDR3. The CDR3 nucleotides read TGTGCCAGTAGTGGACAGGGCGGCAATCAGCCCCAGCATTTT. It is translated as CASSGQGGNQPQHF.